This T cell receptor beta chain was documented in a study of Ad26.COV2.S vaccination and SARS-CoV-2 variants. In regard to this clone: Its antigen is not known.

The treatment denotes: around 19 received Ad26.COV2.S at low or high dose, single or two shots; several received placebo; per-sample allocation not given. The samples were gathered on day 63 after the first injection of vaccine or placebo. The shot given was an Ad26 vector that makes Wuhan-strain SARS-CoV-2 spike. The CDR3 runs 14 residues. V shed 7 bases, J shed 3 bases, and the junction held 8 bases outside the gene matches. In germline, CDR1 is SNHLY, CDR2 FYNNEI. Findings of the study overall: Possible underestimation of total T cell responses by the TCR breadth and depth analyses was noted.

Assay used: immunoSEQ multiplex PCR; TCRdb lists only in-frame clones, some missing. Seen here are some 250,000 clones, roughly 90% observed once, and the top ten hold around 11%. The rearrangement links TRBV2 to TRBJ2-7; 8 bases match TRBD1. The clonotype originates from a person between 18 and 65 years old who received the Ad26.COV2.S COVID-19 vaccine or a placebo. This sample comprised peripheral blood, obtained in a trial of Ad26.COV2.S vaccine versus placebo. CDR3 in amino acids: CASTEGDRIYEQYF. The CDR3 coding sequence is TGTGCCAGCACTGAGGGGGACAGGATCTACGAGCAGTACTTC.